The present T cell receptor (beta chain) was sequenced within a study of blood T cell repertoires in COVID-19 (dated by TCRdb to the early 2020s). Broadly, across the study: Samples from collaborators originated in the United States, Italy and Spain and spanned both the acute and convalescent phases of COVID-19. The samples were drawn from the first 160 participants of the ongoing ImmuneRACE study and from some 1,300 subjects provided by 6 global collaborators. Nearly every sample came with metadata listing a de-identified subject ID, COVID-19 status, age in years and sex. The material from the prospective study consisted of cDNA or gDNA derived from T cells, B-cell-depleted T cells, or PBMCs. Subjects who had been exposed to COVID-19, were actively infected with it, or had recovered from it provided the deeply sampled blood TCRbeta repertoires that made up the dataset. Where HLA class I and class II types were available, the types were taken from metadata supplied by the sample provider, not from assay-based typing. The repertoires were released in a freely available public database intended as a resource for research on the immune response to SARS-CoV-2.

General conclusions and limits of the study: The amount of clinical and demographic metadata varied by source and participant and was provided uncurated.

Details on this clone: Its recognized antigen is unknown. Base qualities are not provided; no much larger clone lies one nucleotide away.

The immunoSEQ Assay, a bias-controlled multiplex PCR, was used to amplify TCRbeta CDR3 regions from genomic DNA. The original methods were these. Within the assay, amplification of reference gene primers was used to estimate how many nucleated cells each sample contained. Sequence reads were collapsed and filtered to measure the absolute abundance of every unique TCRbeta CDR3 rearrangement. Productive Simpson clonality was computed per sample as the square root of Simpson's diversity index over productive rearrangements. The table comes from immuneACCESS by way of TCRdb, which keeps in-frame sequences with V and J called. Part of the clones is missing from these tables; in studies checked, under half for an unresolved V gene and the rest for unknown reasons. The V and J calls and clone size come from that table; D and trimming were worked out from the DNA. Present in this sample are 200,000 to 300,000 clones, nearly 95% of which were seen just once. 0.83% of the sample rests with the top ten.

At one collaborating source in Seattle, patients were enrolled during active infection and were followed longitudinally through the course of disease. Collaborating institutions collected whole blood in K2EDTA tubes following their own protocols. For TCRbeta analysis, collaborators shipped samples as frozen whole blood, isolated PBMCs, or DNA extracted from either of those sample types. Including cysteine and phenylalanine, the CDR3 has 14 amino acids. The CDR3 DNA has 42 bases and is translated from base 1. At the junction V is shortened by 5 bases and J by 2 bases, with 12 bases in between. Taken from the germline V gene (reference sequence), the CDR1 and CDR2 loops are PRHDT and FYEKMQ.

The clonotype was recovered from a man aged 25-45 years with COVID-19, enrolled during active disease. The rearranged chain carries TRBV13 and TRBJ1-1; TRBD1 is possibly the D segment (6 matching bases). Sequences were obtained from peripheral blood. The sequenced DNA: TGTGCCAGCAGCCATGGGACACCAAACACTGAAGCTTTCTTT. This gives the protein CASSHGTPNTEAFF.